Listed below are T cell receptor beta chains from one sample, sequenced in a study of Ad26.COV2.S vaccination and SARS-CoV-2 variants. Clones were sequenced by immunoSEQ multiplex PCR, and TCRdb holds only the in-frame ones, with some missing. The sample gives about 680,000 clones, roughly 90% of which show up once; roughly 1.5% is in the top ten. Sequencing used peripheral blood, obtained in a trial of Ad26.COV2.S vaccine versus placebo. The receptors derive from a person between 18 and 59 years old who received the Ad26.COV2.S COVID-19 vaccine or a placebo. Each CDR3 is given with its conserved first and last residue. Fields, in order: V gene, CDR3 length, clone size, J gene, D gene, CDR3 protein, CDR3 DNA. A D gene is named only where the DNA matches it firmly. Clone sizes are given selectively: once, few, many, or a class where the clone is expanded.

>TRBV7-2|15|.|TRBJ2-7|TRBD2
CASSFVLAGGLGQYF
TGTGCCAGCAGCTTTGTACTAGCGGGGGGGCTGGGGCAGTACTTC
>TRBV23-1|12|.|TRBJ1-2|TRBD1
CASKDRNYGYTF
TGCGCCAGCAAGGACAGGAACTATGGCTACACCTTC
>TRBV30|12|.|TRBJ2-7|.
CAHGVFPYEQYF
TGTGCCCACGGGGTTTTCCCCTACGAGCAGTACTTC
>TRBV5-4|14|.|TRBJ1-2|.
CASSLGGVPYGYTF
TGTGCCAGCAGCTTGGGTGGGGTGCCCTATGGCTACACCTTC
>TRBV12-5|16|once|TRBJ2-2|TRBD1
CASGLVRTGGAGELFF
TGTGCTAGTGGTTTGGTACGGACAGGGGGAGCCGGGGAGCTGTTTTTT
>TRBV5-4|15|.|TRBJ1-6|.
CASSRDNERNSPLHF
TGTGCCAGCAGCCGGGACAATGAGAGAAATTCACCCCTCCACTTT
>TRBV30|13|.|TRBJ1-1|.
CAWSVLGSTEAFF
TGTGCCTGGAGTGTATTGGGGAGCACTGAAGCTTTCTTT
>TRBV11-2|14|.|TRBJ2-7|.
CASSLTGTFYEQYF
TGTGCCAGCAGCTTAACAGGGACTTTCTACGAGCAGTACTTC
>TRBV27|13|.|TRBJ2-7|.
CASSLGRFYEQYF
TGTGCCAGCAGTTTGGGACGGTTCTACGAGCAGTACTTC
>TRBV3-1/TRBV3-2|14|.|TRBJ2-2|.
CASSRQANTGELFF
TGTGCCAGCAGCCGACAGGCAAACACCGGGGAGCTGTTTTTT
>TRBV7-2|13|.|TRBJ2-7|.
CASSSRVTHEQYF
TGTGCCAGCAGCTCCAGGGTCACCCACGAGCAGTACTTC
>TRBV6-2/TRBV6-3|16|.|TRBJ2-5|TRBD2
CASSTPLAGGPETQYF
TGTGCCAGCAGTACCCCCCTAGCGGGGGGGCCAGAGACCCAGTACTTC
>TRBV2|17|.|TRBJ1-5|.
CASSGRGRTAPGQPQHF
TGTGCCAGCAGTGGCAGAGGTAGGACGGCCCCGGGGCAGCCCCAGCATTTT
>TRBV7-2|16|.|TRBJ1-6|.
CASSLEGRRGGSPLHF
TGTGCCAGCAGCTTAGAAGGACGGAGAGGTGGTTCACCCCTCCACTTT
>TRBV5-1|12|.|TRBJ1-2|.
CASSRGALGYTF
TGCGCCAGCAGCAGAGGGGCGCTCGGCTACACCTTC
>TRBV5-6|17|.|TRBJ2-1|.
CASSLPVTGASYNEQFF
TGTGCCAGCAGCTTGCCTGTCACCGGGGCCTCCTACAATGAGCAGTTCTTC
>TRBV6-6|13|.|TRBJ2-5|.
CASRPTGQETQYF
TGTGCCAGCCGGCCGACAGGCCAAGAGACCCAGTACTTC
>TRBV3-1/TRBV3-2|15|.|TRBJ2-5|.
CASSPPGRVQGTQYF
TGTGCCAGCAGCCCCCCGGGCAGGGTCCAAGGGACCCAGTACTTC
>TRBV25-1|15|once|TRBJ1-1|.
CASSFPGLANTEAFF
TGTGCCAGCAGTTTTCCGGGACTCGCGAACACTGAAGCTTTCTTT
>TRBV30|11|.|TRBJ1-2|.
CAWSVTAGYTF
TGTGCCTGGAGTGTAACTGCTGGCTACACCTTC
>TRBV29-1|13|.|TRBJ2-3|TRBD1
CSARTGFTDTQYF
TGCAGCGCAAGGACAGGGTTCACAGATACGCAGTATTTT
>TRBV7-2|15|.|TRBJ1-2|TRBD1
CASSLVGTGPYGYTF
TGTGCCAGCAGCTTAGTGGGGACAGGCCCCTACGGCTACACCTTC
>TRBV15|16|.|TRBJ1-5|TRBD1
CATSRGTGGENQPQHF
TGTGCCACCAGCAGGGGGACAGGGGGGGAAAATCAGCCCCAGCATTTT
>TRBV5-1|13|.|TRBJ2-5|.
CASSLWGEETQYF
TGCGCCAGCAGCTTATGGGGGGAAGAGACCCAGTACTTC
>TRBV3-1/TRBV3-2|13|once|TRBJ1-4|TRBD1
CASSQGQGAKLFF
TGTGCCAGCAGCCAAGGGCAGGGGGCAAAACTGTTTTTT
>TRBV3-1/TRBV3-2|16|.|TRBJ2-5|TRBD2
CASSQPSGRDLETQYF
TGTGCCAGCAGCCAACCTAGCGGGAGGGATTTAGAGACCCAGTACTTC
>TRBV15|12|.|TRBJ2-2|.
CATHPGAGELFF
TGTGCCACCCACCCCGGCGCCGGGGAGCTGTTTTTT
>TRBV4-3|15|.|TRBJ1-5|.
CASSQDLQGNQPQHF
TGCGCCAGCAGCCAAGATTTGCAGGGCAATCAGCCCCAGCATTTT
>TRBV7-8|19|.|TRBJ2-3|.
CASSIRIFTRGEGTDTQYF
TGTGCCAGCAGCATAAGGATTTTTACTAGGGGTGAGGGCACAGATACGCAGTATTTT
>TRBV19|14|.|TRBJ1-1|TRBD1
CASSDQGALGEAFF
TGTGCCAGTAGTGACCAGGGGGCGCTGGGTGAAGCTTTCTTT
>TRBV7-2|13|once|TRBJ1-4|.
CASSLGGRGKLFF
TGTGCCAGCAGCTTAGGAGGCAGGGGAAAACTGTTTTTT
>TRBV6-5|15|.|TRBJ2-2|.
CASIPATGNTGELFF
TGTGCCAGCATCCCTGCGACAGGGAACACCGGGGAGCTGTTTTTT